The T cell receptor beta chain under discussion was sequenced for a study of T cells in Graves' hyperthyroidism and ophthalmopathy. Study-wide results and caveats: Peripheral blood also featured most of the thyroid clonotypes expanded above 0.001. Ophthalmopathy was told apart from stable hyperthyroidism by a 13 V-J model.

Trimming removed 2 bases at V and 10 bases at J, with 20 bases between. CDR1 is LGHDT, CDR2 YNNKEL, per germline (reference sequence). The CDR3 totals 15 residues. The investigators amplified TCR beta CDR3 regions from RNA transcripts. The TCR CDR3 was amplified in a first-round RT-PCR using the HTBI primer set. One entry per CDR3 protein, called by TCRdb with MiXCR from the multiplex PCR reads. This table holds approximately 640,000 distinct CDR3 sequences, around 16% found once. About 9.4 ml fresh peripheral blood yielded the PBMCs. As for this clonotype: Its antigen is not identified.

Sequencing used blood. The sequence derives from a man between 50 and 59 years old with Graves' hyperthyroidism. This chain links TRBV3-1 with TRBJ1-1; possibly TRBD1 for D (6 bases). The CDR3 loop reads CASSQNTGRGEGAFF. As DNA, the CDR3 is TGTGCCAGCAGCCAAAATACAGGGAGGGGAGAAGGAGCTTTCTTT.